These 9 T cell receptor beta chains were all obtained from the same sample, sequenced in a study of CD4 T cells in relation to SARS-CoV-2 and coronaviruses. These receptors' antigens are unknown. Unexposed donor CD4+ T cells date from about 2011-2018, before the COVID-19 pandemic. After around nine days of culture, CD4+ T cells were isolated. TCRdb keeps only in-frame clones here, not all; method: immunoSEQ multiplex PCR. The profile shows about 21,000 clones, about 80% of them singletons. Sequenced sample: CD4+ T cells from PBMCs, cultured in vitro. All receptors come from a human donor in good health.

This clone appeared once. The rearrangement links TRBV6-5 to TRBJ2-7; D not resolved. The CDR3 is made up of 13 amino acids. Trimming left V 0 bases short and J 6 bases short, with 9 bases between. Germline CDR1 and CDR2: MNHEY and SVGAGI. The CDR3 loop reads CASSYSMEFEQYF. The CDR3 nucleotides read TGTGCCAGCAGTTACTCGATGGAGTTCGAGCAGTACTTC.

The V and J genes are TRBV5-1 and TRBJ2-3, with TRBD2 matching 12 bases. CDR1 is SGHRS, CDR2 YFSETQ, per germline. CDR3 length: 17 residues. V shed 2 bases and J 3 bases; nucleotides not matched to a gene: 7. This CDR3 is CASSFGLAGYLTDTQYF. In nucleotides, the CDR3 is TGCGCCAGCAGCTTTGGACTAGCGGGATATCTGACAGATACGCAGTATTTT.

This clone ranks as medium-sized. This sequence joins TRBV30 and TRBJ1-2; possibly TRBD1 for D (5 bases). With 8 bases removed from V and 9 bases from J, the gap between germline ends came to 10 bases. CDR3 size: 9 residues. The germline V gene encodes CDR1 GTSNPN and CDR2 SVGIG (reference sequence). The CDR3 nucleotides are TGTGCCGCGGGGGTTAGCTACACCTTC. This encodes CAAGVSYTF.

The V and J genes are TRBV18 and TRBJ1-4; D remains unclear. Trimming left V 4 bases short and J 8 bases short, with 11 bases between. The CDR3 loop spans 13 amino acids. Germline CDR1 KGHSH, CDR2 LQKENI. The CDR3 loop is CASSLIFGEKLFF. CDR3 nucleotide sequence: TGTGCCAGCTCACTAATATTTGGGGAAAAACTGTTTTTT.

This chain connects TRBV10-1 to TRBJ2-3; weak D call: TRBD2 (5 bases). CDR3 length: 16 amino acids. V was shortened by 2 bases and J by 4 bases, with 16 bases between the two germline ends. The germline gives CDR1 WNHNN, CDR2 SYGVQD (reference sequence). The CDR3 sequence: CASSEATGSTADTQYF. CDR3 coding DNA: TGCGCCAGCAGTGAGGCTACTGGGAGTACTGCAGATACGCAGTATTTT.

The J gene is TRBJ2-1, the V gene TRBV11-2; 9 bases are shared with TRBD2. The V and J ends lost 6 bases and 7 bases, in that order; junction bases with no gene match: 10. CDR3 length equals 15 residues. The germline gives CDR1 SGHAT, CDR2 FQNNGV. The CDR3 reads CASRRDRLAVNEQFF. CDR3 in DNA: TGTGCCAGCAGGAGAGACCGACTAGCGGTAAATGAGCAGTTCTTC.

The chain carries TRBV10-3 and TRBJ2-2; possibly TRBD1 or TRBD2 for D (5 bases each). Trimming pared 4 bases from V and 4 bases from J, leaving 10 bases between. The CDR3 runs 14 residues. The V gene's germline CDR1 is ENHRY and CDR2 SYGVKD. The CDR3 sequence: CAISAGTSTGELFF. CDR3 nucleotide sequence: TGTGCCATCAGTGCGGGGACGTCCACCGGGGAGCTGTTTTTT.

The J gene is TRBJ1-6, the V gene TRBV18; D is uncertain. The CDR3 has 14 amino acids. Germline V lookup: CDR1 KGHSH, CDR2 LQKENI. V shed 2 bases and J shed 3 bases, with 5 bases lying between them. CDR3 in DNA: TGTGCCAGCTCACCATACAACTATAATTCACCCCTCCACTTT. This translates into CASSPYNYNSPLHF.

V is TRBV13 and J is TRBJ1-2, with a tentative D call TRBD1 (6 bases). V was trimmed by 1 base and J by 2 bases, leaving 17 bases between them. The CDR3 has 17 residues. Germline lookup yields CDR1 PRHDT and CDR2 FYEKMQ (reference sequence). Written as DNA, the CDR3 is TGTGCCAGCAGCTTAGAACAGGGACGAAGGGGCAACTATGGCTACACCTTC. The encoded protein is CASSLEQGRRGNYGYTF.